Sequencing of this T cell receptor (beta chain) was carried out in a study of OX40 agonist ivuxolimab in advanced cancers. The wider study: Allowance was made for prior anti-PD-1, anti-PD-L1 or anti-CTLA-4 therapy, and about 37% had some.

Findings and caveats of the study: CD8+ T cells showed, on average, more clonal expansion than CD4+ cells. Dose levels from 0.1 to 3.0 mg/kg saw CD4+ and CD8+ blood T cells expand clonally by week 6.

Notes on this clone: Its target is not known.

The protocol was immunoSEQ multiplex PCR, while the TCRdb copy is restricted to in-frame clones and leaves out a portion. The data show more than 75,000 clones, around 85% seen once. CDR3 size: 15 residues. With 2 bases removed from V and 5 bases from J, the gap between germline ends came to 13 bases. Germline-derived CDR1 and CDR2 are SGHNT and YYREEE (reference sequence). Sequencing used CD4+ or CD8+ T cells sorted from blood, obtained in a trial of the OX40 agonist ivuxolimab. The receptor was derived from an adult with an advanced solid tumor such as melanoma, head and neck, liver or kidney cancer. The genes are TRBV5-4 and TRBJ2-2; TRBD2 might be the D (5 bases). The CDR3 DNA sequence: TGTGCCAGCAGCTTAGGGAGACCCTCGACCGGGGAGCTGTTTTTT. Amino acid sequence: CASSLGRPSTGELFF. Complete variable domain (other parts from reference TRBV5-4 and TRBJ2-2): ETGVTQSPTHLIKTRGQQVTLRCSSQSGHNTVSWYQQALGQGPQFIFQYYREEENGRGNFPPRFSGLQFPNYSSELNVNALELDDSALYLCASSLGRPSTGELFFGEGSRLTVL.